A single sample is the source of the 4 T cell receptor beta chains below, sequenced in a study of cytomegalovirus exposure and HLA in healthy donors. The PCR employed 60 Vbeta primers together with 13 Jbeta primers. TCRdb keeps only in-frame clones here, not all; method: immunoSEQ multiplex PCR. This sample has some 150,000 clones, with approximately 80% found just once. Sequencing used PBMCs. Receptor source: a woman aged 30 to 39 in good health and CMV-seropositive.

The chain couples TRBV30 to TRBJ1-1; possible D gene TRBD1, 6 bases. CDR1 is GTSNPN, CDR2 SVGIG, per germline (reference sequence). CDR3 length equals 13 residues. V was cut by 8 bases and J by 4 bases, with 17 bases left in between. The CDR3 loop is CAGMGGGGTEAFF. DNA for the CDR3: TGTGCCGGGATGGGGGGAGGGGGCACTGAAGCTTTCTTT.

The CDR3 DNA follows: TGTGCCAGCAGCCTAGCGGGGGGGCTCTACAATGAGCAGTTCTTC. Its protein is CASSLAGGLYNEQFF. V gene TRBV5-4 combines with J gene TRBJ2-1; TRBD2 aligns across 12 bases. Germline CDR1 SGHNT, CDR2 YYREEE (reference sequence). This CDR3 has 15 residues. V was pared by 4 bases and J by 3 bases, with 2 bases of the junction left unmatched.

The genes are TRBV27 and TRBJ2-7; 8 nucleotides agree with TRBD2. Germline V gene lookup returns CDR1 MNHEY and CDR2 SMNVEV (reference sequence). Trimming removed 2 bases from V and 2 bases from J; junction bases left unmatched: 8. The CDR3 totals 16 residues. CDR3 DNA: TGTGCCAGCAGTTTAGGACCCGGAGCGGGAGCCTACGAGCAGTACTTC. As protein: CASSLGPGAGAYEQYF.

The rearrangement uses TRBV7-8 and TRBJ2-7, with D tentatively TRBD1 (6 bases). Germline CDR1 reads SGHVS; CDR2 reads FQNEAQ. Trimming shortened V by 1 base and J by 3 bases, and 22 bases separated the two germline ends. The CDR3 totals 18 residues. CDR3 nucleotides: TGTGCCAGCAGCTTAGTGTTAGGGTGGGGGACACCAGACTACGAGCAGTACTTC. Translating gives CASSLVLGWGTPDYEQYF.